The 20 T cell receptor beta chains listed next were all sequenced from one sample in a study of metastatic and nonmetastatic thyroid tumors. None of the patients had undergone any treatment ahead of thyroid surgery. MiXCR was used by TCRdb to re-call the PCR reads. This sample has about 36,000 clones, with 20% found just once. Source material: blood. These receptors were collected from a female donor with papillary thyroid cancer or a benign thyroid nodule (not recorded which). Some clones in this sample may be carry-over from other donors' samples.

This clone was found many times. The gene calls are TRBV12-3 or TRBV12-4 and TRBJ2-3, with 9 bases matching TRBD2. With V trimmed by 3 bases and J by 1 base, 14 bases remained unmatched. The CDR3 contains 19 residues. CDR3 region: CASSFGGGSSGTRTDTQYF. CDR3 DNA sequence: TGTGCCAGCAGTTTTGGAGGTGGGTCTAGCGGGACTCGCACAGATACGCAGTATTTT.

This clone was detected a few times. The V gene is TRBV12-3 or TRBV12-4, the J gene TRBJ1-2; D is unresolved. The length of the CDR3 is 14 residues. Trimming took 6 bases from V and 11 from J, leaving 22 bases between them. Here the CDR3 reads CASSKMKGAEGYTF. CDR3 nucleotide sequence: TGTGCCAGCAGCAAAATGAAAGGCGCGGAGGGATACACCTTC.

Ten or more counts support this clone. The chain has TRBV18 and TRBJ1-2, with TRBD1 matching over 7 bases. Trimming removed 0 bases from V and 6 bases from J; junction bases left unmatched: 4. The CDR3 is 14 amino acids. From germline, CDR1 is KGHSH and CDR2 LQKENI. CDR3 amino acids: CASSPPTGRNGYTF. The CDR3 region has the DNA TGTGCCAGCTCACCACCGACAGGGCGGAATGGCTACACCTTC.

This clone showed up many times. V usage is TRBV5-4 and J usage is TRBJ2-1; TRBD2 matches 7 bases. Losses at the gene ends were 3 bases for V and 9 bases for J; bases not matched to a gene: 3. Germline CDR1 reads SGHNT; CDR2 reads YYREEE (reference sequence). This CDR3 comprises 12 residues. This chain's CDR3 is CASSWEGGEQFF. The CDR3 DNA follows: TGTGCCAGCAGCTGGGAGGGTGGTGAGCAGTTCTTC. Drawing the rest from reference TRBV5-4 and TRBJ2-1, the complete variable domain is ETGVTQSPTHLIKTRGQQVTLRCSSQSGHNTVSWYQQALGQGPQFIFQYYREEENGRGNFPPRFSGLQFPNYSSELNVNALELDDSALYLCASSWEGGEQFFGPGTRLTVL.

This clone occurred many times. A clone one base away is much larger, so this may be a read error. The sample holds other DNA sequences that translate to the same CDR3. The rearrangement links TRBV20-1 to TRBJ2-7; TRBD2 matches 7 bases. CDR1 and CDR2 (germline): DFQATT, SNEGSKA (reference sequence). CDR3 length: 14 amino acids. CDR3 bases: TGCAGTGCCAGAGTGGGGACTAACTCCTACGAGCAGTACTTC. Protein product: CSARVGTNSYEQYF.

This clone was seen many times. This could be a read error, since a much larger clone is one nucleotide away. The chain recombines TRBV12-3 or TRBV12-4 with TRBJ2-1; 8 nucleotides match TRBD1. The CDR3 consists of 15 residues. The CDR3 DNA sequence: TGTGCCAGCAGTATAGGGGACAGGATCTACGATGAGCAGTTCTTC. Translating gives CASSIGDRIYDEQFF.

The J gene is TRBJ1-5, the V gene TRBV7-8; D is ambiguous. V was cut by 1 base and J by 0 bases, with 10 bases left in between. Germline CDR1 reads SGHVS; CDR2 reads FQNEAQ. CDR3 length equals 16 residues. The CDR3 nucleotides read TGTGCCAGCAGCTTAGGGCAGACATATAGCAATCAGCCCCAGCATTTT. It is translated as CASSLGQTYSNQPQHF.

There are many counts of this clone. This chain uses TRBV10-3 with TRBJ2-7; 9 bases map to TRBD1. The V gene's germline CDR1 is ENHRY and CDR2 SYGVKD. The V and J ends lost 3 bases and 5 bases, in that order; junction bases with no gene match: 8. This CDR3 comprises 15 residues. The CDR3 protein is CAISENPGQGDEQYF. CDR3 nucleotides: TGTGCCATCAGTGAAAACCCGGGACAGGGTGACGAGCAGTACTTC.

The sample holds a few counts of this clone. The CDR3: CASSPRLAGAGGTDTQYF. CDR3 DNA sequence: TGTGCCAGCAGCCCTCGCTTAGCGGGAGCGGGCGGCACAGATACGCAGTATTTT. The chain has TRBV11-2 and TRBJ2-3; 9 bases are a match to TRBD2. The CDR3 spans 18 residues. Germline assignment: CDR1 SGHAT and CDR2 FQNNGV. The V gene end was trimmed by 5 bases and the J gene end by 1 base; junction bases not matched to a gene: 13.

This clone was picked up many times. V gene TRBV15 combines with J gene TRBJ1-1; TRBD1 is a possible D gene (5 bases). V lost 1 base to trimming and J lost 1 base, with 10 bases between them. The CDR3 has 15 residues. Per germline, CDR1 LNHNV and CDR2 YYDKDF (reference sequence). The CDR3: CATSRGGGANTEAFF. CDR3 DNA sequence: TGTGCCACCAGCAGAGGTGGAGGGGCGAACACTGAAGCTTTCTTT.

There are many counts of this clone. The CDR3 loop reads CASRMTVSYEQYF. CDR3 in DNA: TGTGCCAGCAGGATGACAGTCTCCTACGAGCAGTACTTC. The V gene is TRBV6-1, the J gene TRBJ2-7, with a possible D match to TRBD1 (5 bases). Germline loops: CDR1 MNHNS, CDR2 SASEGT. The ends were cut back, 6 bases at V and 0 bases at J, with 9 bases in the middle. This CDR3 is 13 amino acids long.

Details on this clone: A clone one base away is much larger, so this may be a read error. The chain uses TRBV29-1 and TRBJ2-5, with unresolved D. The germline gives CDR1 SQVTM, CDR2 ANQGSEA. The CDR3 has 11 amino acids. V lost 6 bases, J lost 5 bases, and 10 bases lay in between. CDR3 sequence: CSVREVETQYF. The CDR3 coding sequence is TGCAGCGTCCGAGAAGTGGAGACCCAGTACTTC.

About this clone itself: This may be a read error: a much more frequent sequence differs by one nucleotide. The J gene is TRBJ2-4, the V gene TRBV29-1, with D perhaps being TRBD1 or TRBD2 (5 bases each). This CDR3 has 14 residues. The germline V gene encodes CDR1 SQVTM and CDR2 ANQGSEA. V dropped 6 bases and J dropped 7 bases, with 19 bases sitting between them. CDR3 bases: TGCAGCGTCGTCCCCGGGAAAGGGGCCAACATTCAGTACTTC. Protein: CSVVPGKGANIQYF. Full variable domain (remainder filled in from reference TRBV29-1 and TRBJ2-4): SAVISQKPSRDICQRGTSLTIQCQVDSQVTMMFWYRQQPGQSLTLIATANQGSEATYESGFVIDKFPISRPNLTFSTLTVSNMSPEDSSIYLCSVVPGKGANIQYFGAGTRLSVL.

Details on this clone: The identical CDR3 is also encoded by other nucleotide sequences in the sample. The J gene is TRBJ1-1, the V gene TRBV10-3, with D unresolved. The CDR3 length is 15 residues. CDR1 ENHRY and CDR2 SYGVKD come from the germline V gene. V gave up 4 bases and J gave up 2 bases, with 14 bases separating them. The CDR3 DNA follows: TGTGCCATCAGTGTCCCCGGTACACCTAACACTGAAGCTTTCTTT. Translating gives CAISVPGTPNTEAFF.

There are many counts of this clone. V usage is TRBV24-1 and J usage is TRBJ2-7; TRBD1 agrees at 9 bases. There are 15 residues in the CDR3. V lost 3 bases and J lost 5; bases outside the gene matches: 7. Germline CDR1 reads KGHDR; CDR2 reads SFDVKD. The DNA of the CDR3 is TGTGCCACCAGTGATACACAGGGGGCTATCCACGAGCAGTACTTC. Encoded protein: CATSDTQGAIHEQYF.

This clone has a count of ten or more. The J gene is TRBJ1-2, the V gene TRBV12-3 or TRBV12-4; D not resolved. V was pared by 4 bases and J by 8 bases, with 14 bases between. The CDR3 is 13 residues long. CDR3 DNA sequence: TGTGCCAGCAGTTCTTTTATGGGGTGGGGCTACACCTTC. This translates into CASSSFMGWGYTF.

This clone has at least ten counts. V is TRBV2 and J is TRBJ2-1; 8 bases map to TRBD1. The junction had 10 bases not matched to a gene; V was cut back by 7 bases and J by 2 bases. This CDR3 contains 16 residues. Germline V gives CDR1 SNHLY, CDR2 FYNNEI. The CDR3 nucleotides are TGTGCCAGCACCTCATCCTCAGGGGGCGCCTACAATGAGCAGTTCTTC. Translation gives CASTSSSGGAYNEQFF.

This clone was seen more than once but under ten times. The chain has TRBV11-2 and TRBJ1-6; no reliable D call. V shed 1 base and J shed 13 bases, with 11 bases lying between them. There are 13 residues in the CDR3. The germline V gene encodes CDR1 SGHAT and CDR2 FQNNGV. CDR3 region: CASSLGGKLPLHF. The CDR3 bases are TGTGCCAGCAGCTTAGGAGGGAAGCTTCCCCTCCACTTT.

This clone came up a few times. The chain carries TRBV2 and TRBJ1-4; tentatively, D is TRBD1 (5 bases). The CDR3 extends over 14 amino acids. The V gene lost 7 bases and the J gene lost 8 bases, with 17 bases spanning the gap. The germline V gene encodes CDR1 SNHLY and CDR2 FYNNEI. CDR3 residues: CASTAGRDLEKLFF. The CDR3 DNA reads as TGTGCCAGCACCGCGGGCAGGGACCTCGAAAAACTGTTTTTT.

This clone was detected only a few times. The rearrangement joins TRBV11-1 to TRBJ2-3; the D is unclear. CDR1 SGHAT and CDR2 FQDESV come from the germline V gene (reference sequence). The CDR3 is 17 amino acids. The V gene lost 7 bases and the J gene lost 1 base, with 21 bases spanning the gap. CDR3 sequence: CASIPQRLGQGTDTQYF. The CDR3 DNA follows: TGTGCCAGCATCCCTCAGCGACTGGGCCAAGGCACAGATACGCAGTATTTT.